This note documents a single TCR beta chain sequence. Measured with immunoSEQ multiplex PCR; TCRdb has only the in-frame clones, and not every one. The sample includes more than 250,000 clones, roughly 90% of them seen just once. The data were obtained in a study of blood T cell repertoires in COVID-19. Germline CDR1 is MDHEN and CDR2 is SYDVKM. V trimming: 6 bases; J trimming: 5 bases; junction bases outside the gene matches: 3. The CDR3 length is 12 residues. The receptor's source is a woman in her thirties who had recovered from COVID-19. The sequenced material came from PBMCs or T cells enriched from blood (not recorded which). This chain links TRBV28 with TRBJ1-2; 7 bases agree with TRBD1. CDR3 protein: CASSPGQYGYTF. In DNA, the CDR3 is TGTGCCAGCAGCCCGGGACAGTATGGCTACACCTTC.